A single T cell receptor beta chain is shown here with its context. Data came from immunoSEQ multiplex PCR; TCRdb stores just in-frame clones and leaves some out. The sample carries about 140,000 clones, about four fifths recorded once. These data are taken from a study of blood T cell repertoires in COVID-19. For the study at large: Samples taken during acute and convalescent COVID-19 were collected in the United States, Italy and Spain.

The sequence was obtained from a woman aged 60 to 75 with acute or convalescent COVID-19. The sequenced sample consisted of peripheral blood.

The CDR3 loop reads CASKQFQMIRTGKDNEQFF. The DNA for the CDR3 is TGCGCCAGCAAGCAGTTTCAAATGATACGGACAGGTAAAGACAATGAGCAGTTCTTC. The chain carries TRBV5-1 and TRBJ2-1, with 7 bases identical to TRBD1. The CDR3 has 19 amino acids. CDR1 and CDR2 (germline): SGHRS, YFSETQ. With V trimmed by 6 bases and J by 5 bases, 23 bases remained unmatched.